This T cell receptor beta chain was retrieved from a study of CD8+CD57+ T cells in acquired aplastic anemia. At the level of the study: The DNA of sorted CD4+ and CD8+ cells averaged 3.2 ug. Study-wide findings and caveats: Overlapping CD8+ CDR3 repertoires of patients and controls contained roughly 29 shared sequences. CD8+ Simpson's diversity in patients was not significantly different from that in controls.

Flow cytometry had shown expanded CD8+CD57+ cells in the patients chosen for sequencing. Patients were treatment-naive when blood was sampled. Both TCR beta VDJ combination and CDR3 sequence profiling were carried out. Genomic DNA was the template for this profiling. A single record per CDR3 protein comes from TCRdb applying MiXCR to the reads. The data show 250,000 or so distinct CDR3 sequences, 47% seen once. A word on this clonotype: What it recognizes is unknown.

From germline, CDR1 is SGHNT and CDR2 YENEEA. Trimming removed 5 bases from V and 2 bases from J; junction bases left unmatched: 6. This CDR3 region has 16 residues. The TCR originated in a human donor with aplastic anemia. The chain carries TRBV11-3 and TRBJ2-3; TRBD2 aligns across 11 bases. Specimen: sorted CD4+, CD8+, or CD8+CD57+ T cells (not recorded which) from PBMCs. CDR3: CASSLLAGGITDTQYF. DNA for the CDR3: TGTGCCAGCAGCCTTCTAGCGGGGGGAATCACAGATACGCAGTATTTT.